The 17 T cell receptor beta chains below come from one sample, sequenced in a study of blood T cell repertoires in COVID-19. Some clones are missing from TCRdb's copy, which holds only in-frame ones; the method was immunoSEQ multiplex PCR. The sample has tens of thousands of clones; approximately 80% are singletons. Material for sequencing was peripheral blood. The receptors were gathered from a human donor with acute or convalescent COVID-19. The donor label of this sample is uncertain.

This chain joins TRBV6-5 and TRBJ2-7, with D tentatively TRBD1 or TRBD2 (7 bases each). The CDR3 sequence is 14 residues long. Germline CDR1 MNHEY, CDR2 SVGAGI. Trimming stripped 10 bases from V and 3 bases from J, with 19 bases between. The CDR3 DNA is TGTGCCACCAGGGGGGGAGTAGGCAGCTACGAGCAGTACTTC. Protein sequence: CATRGGVGSYEQYF.

The rearrangement links TRBV5-1 to TRBJ2-5; 16 bases are shared with TRBD2. CDR3 length: 15 amino acids. V was clipped by 5 bases and J by 5 bases; unmatched bases: 3. Germline V gene sequence: CDR1 SGHRS, CDR2 YFSETQ. DNA of the CDR3: TGCGCCAGCAGGGGACTAGCGGGAGGGGTGGAGACCCAGTACTTC. Protein product: CASRGLAGGVETQYF.

The chain has TRBV6-6 and TRBJ2-1; no clear D. Trimming shortened V by 0 bases and J by 1 base, and 10 bases separated the two germline ends. The CDR3 extends over 16 amino acids. The germline CDR1 and CDR2 sequences are MNHNY and SVGAGI (reference sequence). CDR3 amino acids: CASSYSSSESYNEQFF. In DNA form, the CDR3 reads TGTGCCAGCAGTTACTCTTCCTCAGAATCCTACAATGAGCAGTTCTTC.

The V and J genes are TRBV19 and TRBJ2-5; 8 positions match TRBD2. Germline lookup yields CDR1 LNHDA and CDR2 SQIVND (reference sequence). The CDR3 totals 19 residues. The trim removed 0 bases at V and 4 bases at J, leaving 16 bases unmatched. In nucleotides, the CDR3 is TGTGCCAGTAGTATAGATTTTGGCCCGCCGGGAGGACTAGCAGAGACCCAGTACTTC. This translates into CASSIDFGPPGGLAETQYF.

This clone was found a few times. V and J are TRBV7-2 and TRBJ2-1; 8 nucleotides line up with TRBD2. Germline V CDR1 and CDR2: SGHTA, FQGNSA. V dropped 5 bases and J dropped 6; count of bases not matched to a gene: 6. This CDR3 region has 14 residues. The CDR3 loop reads CASSPGTRGNEQFF. CDR3 nucleotides: TGTGCCAGCAGCCCCGGGACTAGGGGCAATGAGCAGTTCTTC.

The chain employs TRBV19 and TRBJ1-4; weak D call: TRBD1 (5 bases). Between the trimmed V and J ends, which lost 7 bases and 5 bases, there was a span of 11 bases. Germline CDR1 LNHDA, CDR2 SQIVND (reference sequence). The CDR3 extends over 13 amino acids. The CDR3 loop is CASTGGSNEKLFF. CDR3 nucleotide sequence: TGTGCCAGTACCGGGGGATCCAATGAAAAACTGTTTTTT. The full variable domain, rest sourced from reference TRBV19 and TRBJ1-4, is DGGITQSPKYLFRKEGQNVTLSCEQNLNHDAMYWYRQDPGQGLRLIYYSQIVNDFQKGDIAEGYSVSREKKESFPLTVTSAQKNPTAFYLCASTGGSNEKLFFGSGTQLSVL.

The chain carries TRBV11-3 and TRBJ2-1; the match to TRBD2 covers 8 bases. The CDR3 extends over 16 amino acids. Germline loops: CDR1 SGHNT, CDR2 YENEEA. With V trimmed by 5 bases and J by 0 bases, 6 bases remained unmatched. The CDR3, as DNA: TGTGCCAGCAGCCCGGAAAGCGGGAGCTCCTACAATGAGCAGTTCTTC. It translates to CASSPESGSSYNEQFF.

The chain recombines TRBV28 with TRBJ1-1; 8 bases match TRBD1. Germline CDR1 MDHEN, CDR2 SYDVKM. This CDR3 contains 14 residues. V lost 5 bases to trimming and J lost 6 bases; unmatched junction nucleotides: 8. CDR3 bases: TGTGCCAGCAGTACACAGGACAGGGACTCTGAAGCTTTCTTT. Protein sequence: CASSTQDRDSEAFF.

The chain carries TRBV6-5 and TRBJ2-5, with a weak D call TRBD1 (6 bases). The CDR3 length is 15 residues. V shed 8 bases and J shed 5 bases, with 21 bases lying between them. CDR1 and CDR2 (germline): MNHEY, SVGAGI. CDR3 sequence reads: CASAMWGSQGETQYF. The DNA for the CDR3 is TGTGCCAGCGCAATGTGGGGGTCCCAGGGGGAGACCCAGTACTTC.

V and J are TRBV28 and TRBJ1-1; weak D call: TRBD1 (5 bases). CDR3 size: 14 residues. Germline V gene data show CDR1 as MDHEN and CDR2 as SYDVKM. Trimming pared 6 bases from V and 0 bases from J, leaving 11 bases between. The CDR3 DNA sequence: TGTGCCAGCAGGGCCGGGACTGTGAACACTGAAGCTTTCTTT. Encoded protein: CASRAGTVNTEAFF. The full variable domain, rest sourced from reference TRBV28 and TRBJ1-1, is DVKVTQSSRYLVKRTGEKVFLECVQDMDHENMFWYRQDPGLGLRLIYFSYDVKMKEKGDIPEGYSVSREKKERFSLILESASTNQTSMYLCASRAGTVNTEAFFGQGTRLTVV.

The chain has TRBV30 and TRBJ1-1; no clear D gene. Germline assignment: CDR1 GTSNPN and CDR2 SVGIG (reference sequence). The CDR3 totals 13 residues. The V and J ends lost 4 bases and 9 bases respectively, with 18 bases between them. CDR3 sequence (DNA): TGTGCCTGGATCTCCAGGCCAGTATTAAAAGCTTTCTTT. Encoded protein: CAWISRPVLKAFF.

The chain uses TRBV7-2 and TRBJ1-3, with a possible D match to TRBD1 (5 bases). CDR1 and CDR2 (germline): SGHTA, FQGNSA. Trimming took 0 bases from V and 9 from J, leaving 9 bases between them. There are 13 residues in the CDR3. CDR3 sequence (DNA): TGTGCCAGCAGCTTAGCATCTCAGGGCACCATATATTTT. The encoded protein is CASSLASQGTIYF.

The chain is built from TRBV10-1 and TRBJ2-2; 9 positions match TRBD1. V dropped 6 bases and J dropped 1; count of bases not matched to a gene: 3. The CDR3 spans 15 residues. Germline CDR1 is WNHNN and CDR2 is SYGVQD (reference sequence). The CDR3 DNA follows: TGCGCCAGCAGCCCGGGACAGGGGAACACCGGGGAGCTGTTTTTT. Residues: CASSPGQGNTGELFF.

This clone was counted a single time. The chain carries TRBV29-1 and TRBJ2-3; D is ambiguous. V shed 3 bases and J shed 5 bases, with 9 bases lying between them. Germline CDR1 and CDR2: SQVTM and ANQGSEA. The CDR3 has 12 amino acids. In nucleotides, the CDR3 is TGCAGCGTTGATATGAAGCGAGATACGCAGTATTTT. This translates into CSVDMKRDTQYF.

V usage is TRBV6-4 and J usage is TRBJ2-2, with a tentative D call TRBD2 (6 bases). This CDR3 has 15 amino acids. Between the trimmed V and J ends, which lost 0 bases and 1 base, there was a span of 6 bases. Germline CDR1 and CDR2: MRHNA and SNTAGT. The CDR3 protein is CASSDSSGNTGELFF. The CDR3, as DNA: TGTGCCAGCAGTGACTCTAGCGGGAACACCGGGGAGCTGTTTTTT.

The chain recombines TRBV19 with TRBJ2-6; 10 bases are shared with TRBD1. The CDR3 spans 20 residues. J lost 0 bases, V lost 5 bases, and 13 bases had no gene match. The germline gives CDR1 LNHDA, CDR2 SQIVND (reference sequence). CDR3 bases: TGTGCCAGTAGTCCGAGGGGGGGACAGGGGACCCTCTCTGGGGCCAACGTCCTGACTTTC. Its protein is CASSPRGGQGTLSGANVLTF. The entire variable domain, with the rest obtained from reference TRBV19 and TRBJ2-6, is as follows: DGGITQSPKYLFRKEGQNVTLSCEQNLNHDAMYWYRQDPGQGLRLIYYSQIVNDFQKGDIAEGYSVSREKKESFPLTVTSAQKNPTAFYLCASSPRGGQGTLSGANVLTFGAGSRLTVL.

The chain couples TRBV10-3 to TRBJ2-1, with D unclear. V shed 10 bases and J shed 2 bases, with 15 bases lying between them. Germline V gives CDR1 ENHRY, CDR2 SYGVKD. The CDR3 has 14 residues. CDR3 residues: CATAGHSTYNEQFF. The CDR3 DNA follows: TGTGCCACCGCAGGCCACAGCACCTACAATGAGCAGTTCTTC.